This TCR beta chain was identified during a study of cytomegalovirus exposure and HLA in healthy donors. Notes on the study in general: Fewer N-insertions than the roughly 700-donor mean were reportedly shown by an Asian-associated ancestry cluster in a later analysis.

As concerns this clone: Its antigen remains unidentified.

PCR was performed using 60 Vbeta and 13 Jbeta primers. Assay: immunoSEQ multiplex PCR; the TCRdb copy retains only in-frame clones and omits some. Of over 150,000 clones listed, roughly three quarters are singletons. This receptor was taken from a man aged 18 to 29 in good health and CMV-seropositive. The specimen sequenced was PBMCs.

The CDR3 sequence is CATSKGAGNSYEQYF. For the CDR3, the DNA is TGTGCCACCAGCAAAGGGGCAGGGAACTCCTACGAGCAGTACTTC. This chain connects TRBV15 to TRBJ2-7; possibly TRBD1 for D (5 bases). Germline CDR1 LNHNV, CDR2 YYDKDF (reference sequence). Trimming stripped 4 bases from V and 0 bases from J, with 13 bases between. The CDR3 consists of 15 residues.